This T cell receptor beta chain was obtained from a study of blood T cell repertoires in COVID-19 (dated by TCRdb to 2018 to 2021). Regarding the study in general: Samples covering the acute and convalescent phases of COVID-19 were provided by collaborators in the United States, Italy and Spain. Deeply sampled blood TCRbeta repertoires from subjects exposed to, actively infected with, or recovered from COVID-19 were included in the dataset. The prospective study material was composed of cDNA or gDNA derived from T cells, B-cell-depleted T cells, or PBMCs. Where HLA class I and class II types were available, the types were taken from metadata supplied by the sample provider, not from assay-based typing. The sample metadata nearly always contained a de-identified subject ID, COVID-19 status, age in years and sex. The samples were drawn from the first 160 participants of the ongoing ImmuneRACE study and from over a thousand subjects provided by 6 global collaborators. The repertoires were made available in a free public database intended to serve as a resource for research on the immune response to SARS-CoV-2. Paper-wide results and their limitations: The amount of clinical and demographic metadata varied by source and participant and was provided uncurated.

Participants in the prospective study were aged about 18 to 95 years, lived in 20 to 30 United States geographic areas, and enrolled through a virtual design. To assign participants to cohorts, the prospective study relied on clinical history that participants themselves reported in a screening survey and a study questionnaire. For ImmuneRACE Cohort 3, a participant was defined as recovered based on two consecutive negative NP/OP PCR tests, clearance by a healthcare professional, or resolution of symptoms. Each participant in the prospective study had whole blood, serum and a nasopharyngeal or oropharyngeal swab collected by mobile phlebotomists. Over a roughly 2-month period, participants in the prospective study had the option of providing additional blood draws and questionnaires. Before DNA extraction, prospective study blood samples were shipped either frozen or at room temperature. With respect to this clone: The specificity of this receptor is unknown. Base qualities were left out, and no much larger clone turns up one base away.

The germline V gene (reference sequence) gives CDR1 as LNHDA and CDR2 as SQIVND. The junction shows trimming of 3 bases on V and 6 bases on J, and the gene matches do not reach 15 bases of it. From cysteine to phenylalanine, the CDR3 is 18 amino acids long. Solely the CDR3 DNA is kept, with 54 bases framed from the first base. TCRbeta CDR3 regions were amplified from genomic DNA by means of the immunoSEQ Assay, a bias-controlled multiplex PCR. Per the authors' processing: Nucleated cell counts per sample were estimated from amplification of reference gene primers within the assay. To quantify the absolute abundance of each unique TCRbeta CDR3 rearrangement, sequence reads were collapsed and filtered. For each sample, productive Simpson clonality was calculated as the square root of Simpson's diversity index over productive rearrangements. TCRdb re-hosts the immuneACCESS table, in-frame sequences only. Its copies lack some clones; in the studies checked, an unresolved V gene accounts for under half of them, and the cause for the rest is not known. V, J and clone size are taken as reported in that table, and D and trimming were inferred from the DNA itself. The table for this sample lists fewer than 300,000 clones; approximately 90% of them were counted only once. Together, the top ten hold roughly 8.3% of the sample.

Input material: PBMCs or T cells enriched from blood (not recorded which). The chain joins TRBV19 to TRBJ2-1; TRBD2 agrees with 9 junctional bases. The receptor was isolated from a man aged 40-49 years who had recovered from COVID-19. The bases read TGTGCCAGTAGTATTGGATCTAGGGCTAGCGGGAATTTCAATGAGCAGTTCTTC. Its protein reads: CASSIGSRASGNFNEQFF.